These 14 T cell receptor beta chains originate from one sample sequenced in a study of Tregs in tolerant kidney transplant recipients. Only in-frame clones appear in the TCRdb table, and some are missing; sequencing was by immunoSEQ multiplex PCR. This table holds tens of thousands of clones, approximately 89% found once. The sequencing used Tregs from blood, collected before the transplant. These TCRs come from a human donor who received a combined kidney and bone marrow transplant.

The V call is TRBV5-1, the J call TRBJ1-1; D is ambiguous. Trimming removed 0 bases at V and 1 base at J, with 10 bases between. Germline V lookup: CDR1 SGHRS, CDR2 YFSETQ. This CDR3 has 15 amino acids. CDR3 residues: CASSLGLTANTEAFF. Here the CDR3 DNA reads TGCGCCAGCAGCTTGGGCCTTACAGCGAACACTGAAGCTTTCTTT.

This chain connects TRBV18 to TRBJ2-1; D call uncertain. CDR3 length: 15 amino acids. CDR1 is KGHSH and CDR2 is LQKENI in the germline V gene. V was pared by 6 bases and J by 1 base, with 13 bases between. The CDR3 DNA reads as TGTGCCAGCTCTATATACACGAATTCCTACAATGAGCAGTTCTTC. Translating it yields CASSIYTNSYNEQFF.

This chain joins TRBV9 and TRBJ1-4; D unclear. The CDR3 spans 14 residues. CDR1 and CDR2 (germline): SGDLS, YYNGEE. Between the trimmed V and J ends, which lost 4 bases and 10 bases, there was a span of 17 bases. The CDR3 loop is CASSPRHLSGKLFF. CDR3 sequence (DNA): TGTGCCAGCAGCCCTCGACACTTGTCGGGAAAACTGTTTTTT.

V usage is TRBV4-3 and J usage is TRBJ1-1, with 10 nucleotides matching TRBD1. Looked up from germline, CDR1 is LGHNA and CDR2 is YSLEER. The CDR3 contains 16 residues. V trimming: 3 bases; J trimming: 5 bases; junction bases outside the gene matches: 9. In nucleotides, the CDR3 is TGCGCCAGCAGCCATCGCTCCGGGACAGGGGTTACTGAAGCTTTCTTT. It specifies CASSHRSGTGVTEAFF.

This clone was seen once. The genes are TRBV19 and TRBJ1-4, with D tentatively TRBD1 (5 bases). V shed 2 bases and J shed 8 bases, with 15 bases lying between them. CDR3 length: 15 amino acids. Germline CDR1 reads LNHDA; CDR2 reads SQIVND (reference sequence). The CDR3 DNA follows: TGTGCCAGTAGTATAATAGGAGGGGACCACGAAAAACTGTTTTTT. Translation: CASSIIGGDHEKLFF.

This chain connects TRBV7-2 to TRBJ2-2, with D possibly matching TRBD2 (7 bases). Per germline, CDR1 SGHTA and CDR2 FQGNSA. Deletions cut 1 base from V and 0 bases from J, with 9 bases between. This CDR3 is 16 amino acids long. The CDR3 is CASSLGGGPNTGELFF. The CDR3 DNA is TGTGCCAGCAGCTTAGGGGGGGGCCCGAACACCGGGGAGCTGTTTTTT. The variable domain in full, with the rest retrieved from reference TRBV7-2 and TRBJ2-2, is GAGVSQSPSNKVTEKGKDVELRCDPISGHTALYWYRQSLGQGLEFLIYFQGNSAPDKSGLPSDRFSAERTGGSVSTLTIQRTQQEDSAVYLCASSLGGGPNTGELFFGEGSRLTVL.

This chain uses TRBV10-1 with TRBJ2-1; TRBD2 matches 13 bases. From germline, CDR1 is WNHNN and CDR2 SYGVQD (reference sequence). The junction had 6 bases not matched to a gene; V was cut back by 3 bases and J by 4 bases. The CDR3 is 17 amino acids. CDR3 bases: TGCGCCAGCAGTGACCCCGGACTAGCGGGAGATTACAATGAGCAGTTCTTC. Translating it yields CASSDPGLAGDYNEQFF.

The chain combines TRBV6-5 with TRBJ2-7; D uncertain. CDR1 MNHEY and CDR2 SVGAGI come from the germline V gene. V was trimmed by 0 bases and J by 4 bases, leaving 13 bases between them. The CDR3 spans 15 residues. The CDR3 nucleotides are TGTGCCAGCAGTTACTCTGGGATAGATCCGTACGAGCAGTACTTC. Translating gives CASSYSGIDPYEQYF.

The chain joins TRBV11-2 to TRBJ2-5, with 7 bases matching TRBD1. V gave up 4 bases and J gave up 5 bases; unmatched junction bases: 7. CDR1 and CDR2 from the germline V gene are SGHAT and FQNNGV. The CDR3 runs to 14 residues. CDR3 bases: TGTGCCAGCAGCTCCAGGGGGATCTCGGAGACCCAGTACTTC. Amino acid sequence: CASSSRGISETQYF.

The chain uses TRBV7-8 and TRBJ1-2; tentatively, D is TRBD1 (6 bases). Trimming took 5 bases from V and 2 from J, leaving 21 bases between them. The CDR3 extends over 17 amino acids. CDR1 is SGHVS, CDR2 FQNEAQ, per germline. This chain's CDR3 is CASSQRAGVTKNYGYTF. For the CDR3, the DNA is TGTGCCAGCAGCCAGCGCGCAGGGGTTACAAAGAACTATGGCTACACCTTC. The whole variable domain, remainder taken from reference TRBV7-8 and TRBJ1-2, is GAGVSQSPRYKVAKRGQDVALRCDPISGHVSLFWYQQALGQGPEFLTYFQNEAQLDKSGLPSDRFFAERPEGSVSTLKIQRTQQEDSAVYLCASSQRAGVTKNYGYTFGSGTRLTVV.

V usage is TRBV2 and J usage is TRBJ2-1; D is ambiguous. Trimming cost V 4 bases and J 0 bases, with 7 bases left between them. This CDR3 has 14 residues. Germline values: CDR1 SNHLY, CDR2 FYNNEI. This CDR3 is CASSASSSYNEQFF. Here the CDR3 DNA reads TGTGCCAGCAGTGCCTCCAGCTCCTACAATGAGCAGTTCTTC.

The chain recombines TRBV28 with TRBJ1-1, with D possibly matching TRBD1 (5 bases). The CDR3 has 13 residues. Trimming shortened V by 6 bases and J by 1 base, and 9 bases separated the two germline ends. From germline, CDR1 is MDHEN and CDR2 SYDVKM. The CDR3 bases are TGTGCCAGCAGCTCTACAGGGAACACTGAAGCTTTCTTT. Its protein is CASSSTGNTEAFF.

The rearrangement joins TRBV7-9 to TRBJ1-2; D unresolved. The V gene lost 1 base and the J gene lost 8 bases, with 11 bases spanning the gap. The germline CDR1 and CDR2 sequences are SEHNR and FQNEAQ (reference sequence). This CDR3 has 13 amino acids. The CDR3 DNA sequence: TGTGCCAGCAGCTTAGGCGAGGAACGGGGCTACACCTTC. The encoded protein is CASSLGEERGYTF.

V and J are TRBV7-2 and TRBJ2-3; no reliable D call. The CDR3 has 14 residues. V lost 4 bases to trimming and J lost 3 bases, with 11 bases between them. The V gene's germline CDR1 is SGHTA and CDR2 FQGNSA. The CDR3 protein is CASSYGRPTDTQYF. The CDR3 region has the DNA TGTGCCAGCAGCTACGGACGACCGACAGATACGCAGTATTTT.